This T cell receptor (beta chain) was profiled in a study of cytomegalovirus exposure and HLA in healthy donors. Germline V gives CDR1 SEHNR, CDR2 FQNEAQ (reference sequence). The CDR3 spans 15 residues. Trimming pared 5 bases from V and 5 bases from J, leaving 15 bases between. This clone was observed a few times. As yet, its antigen is unknown. The PCR used 60 Vbeta and 13 Jbeta primers. TCRdb's table, derived via immunoSEQ multiplex PCR, lists solely in-frame clones and lacks some. Of around 120,000 clones in the sample, about 78% were seen once. Whole-study findings and limits: In a later analysis, DRB1 alleles had the most associated TCRs; HLA-C alleles the fewest.

The material sequenced was PBMCs. The TCR sequence derives from a human donor in good health. The chain joins TRBV7-9 to TRBJ1-4, with D perhaps matching TRBD1 (6 bases). CDR3 protein: CASSQGGLGNEKLFF. CDR3 coding DNA: TGTGCCAGCAGCCAAGGGGGTCTAGGGAATGAAAAACTGTTTTTT.